One sample yielded the 20 T cell receptor beta chains listed below, sequenced in a study of Graves' ophthalmopathy and Graves' hyperthyroidism. Amplification of TCR beta CDR3 regions used RNA transcripts. The library came from an HTBI-primed first-round RT-PCR and a second-round multiplex PCR. TCRdb itself ran the multiplex PCR reads through MiXCR, one entry per CDR3 protein. The sample has about 1.2 million distinct CDR3 sequences, less than 45% seen once. The sample taken for sequencing was peripheral blood or thyroid tissue (not recorded which). These receptor sequences come from an adult man with Graves' hyperthyroidism.

This clonotype occurred many times. The rearrangement uses TRBV6-9 and TRBJ1-5; no firm D call. The CDR3 spans 14 residues. Germline V gene data show CDR1 as MNHGY and CDR2 as SVAAGI. V dropped 0 bases and J dropped 6 bases, with 9 bases sitting between them. As DNA, the CDR3 is TGTGCCAGCAGTTATTCCCGGGTTGGTCAGCCCCAGCATTTT. Amino acids: CASSYSRVGQPQHF.

In this sample, this clonotype turned up a few times. The rearrangement links TRBV6-2 or TRBV6-3 to TRBJ2-7; 8 bases map to TRBD1. Germline CDR1 MNHEY, CDR2 SVGEGT. This CDR3 spans 14 amino acids. J lost 2 bases, V lost 2 bases, and 2 bases had no gene match. The CDR3 sequence: CASSYQGQAYEQYF. The CDR3, as DNA: TGTGCCAGCAGTTACCAGGGACAGGCCTACGAGCAGTACTTC.

V is TRBV6-6 and J is TRBJ1-6; the D gene is possibly TRBD1 (5 bases). Per the germline V gene, CDR1 is MNHNY and CDR2 is SVGAGI (reference sequence). V dropped 4 bases and J dropped 7 bases, with 20 bases sitting between them. The CDR3 totals 17 residues. CDR3 DNA: TGTGCCAGCAGTTTAGGGCCTCGGGCAGGGTGGAATTCACCCCTCCACTTT. Amino acid sequence: CASSLGPRAGWNSPLHF.

The rearrangement joins TRBV5-1 to TRBJ1-2, with 9 bases that match TRBD1. The ends lost 2 bases at V and 5 bases at J; junction bases unmatched: 7. The CDR3 has 15 residues. Germline V lookup: CDR1 SGHRS, CDR2 YFSETQ. The CDR3 sequence is CASSFTGTGKYGYTF. The CDR3 bases are TGCGCCAGCAGCTTTACCGGGACAGGGAAGTATGGCTACACCTTC.

Turning to this clonotype: A read error may produce the germline difference seen at one junction end. The gene calls are TRBV11-1 and TRBJ1-1, with TRBD1 as a possible D gene (5 bases). The length of the CDR3 is 14 residues. The germline V gene encodes CDR1 SGHAT and CDR2 FQDESV (reference sequence). In nucleotides, the CDR3 is TGCGCCAGCAGCCAAGGTGGGGGGGGGACTGAAGCTTTCTTT. It yields the protein CASSQGGGGTEAFF.

This chain joins TRBV20-1 and TRBJ1-4, with TRBD1 matching over 7 bases. Unmatched junction bases numbered 6, after V lost 1 base and J lost 7 bases. This CDR3 spans 14 amino acids. From germline, CDR1 is DFQATT and CDR2 SNEGSKA (reference sequence). The CDR3 DNA is TGCAGTGCTAGAGTGACAGGGTCGGGTGAAAAACTGTTTTTT. It specifies CSARVTGSGEKLFF.

This rearrangement joins TRBV7-4 to TRBJ1-1; 7 bases fit TRBD1. The V and J ends lost 0 bases and 1 base, in that order; junction bases with no gene match: 2. The CDR3 spans 15 residues. Germline V gene lookup returns CDR1 SGHVT and CDR2 SQSDAQ. The CDR3 nucleotides read TGTGCCAGCAGCTTAGCGACAGGGTCGAACACTGAAGCTTTCTTT. It yields the protein CASSLATGSNTEAFF.

The CDR3 region has the DNA TGTGCCAGCAGCCACCGAGGGGTGAACACCGGGGAGCTGTTTTTT. This gives the protein CASSHRGVNTGELFF. The chain joins TRBV7-8 to TRBJ2-2, with D perhaps assigned TRBD1 or TRBD2 (5 bases each). V lost 5 bases, J lost 1 base, and 11 bases lay in between. Germline lookup yields CDR1 SGHVS and CDR2 FQNEAQ. CDR3 length: 15 residues.

This clonotype was picked up a small number of times. The rearrangement links TRBV4-3 to TRBJ2-5, with 9 bases matching TRBD1. Trimming took 1 base from V and 3 from J; bases not matched to a gene: 9. CDR3 size: 17 residues. Germline V gene sequence: CDR1 LGHNA, CDR2 YSLEER. CDR3 loop: CASSQGTGGAGKETQYF. The CDR3 coding sequence is TGCGCCAGCAGCCAAGGAACAGGGGGCGCAGGAAAAGAGACCCAGTACTTC.

This chain links TRBV13 with TRBJ2-7, with D possibly being TRBD1 (7 bases). CDR3 length: 16 residues. V was trimmed by 4 bases and J by 2 bases, leaving 18 bases between them. CDR1 PRHDT and CDR2 FYEKMQ come from the germline V gene (reference sequence). The CDR3 nucleotides are TGTGCCAGCAGCTCAGCATTCGGGGGACAGACCTACGAGCAGTACTTC. This translates into CASSSAFGGQTYEQYF.

This clonotype was counted ten times or more. The chain links TRBV5-1 to TRBJ2-5, with 7 nucleotides matching TRBD1. J was trimmed by 5 bases and V by 4 bases; bases with no gene match: 5. CDR1 and CDR2 (germline): SGHRS, YFSETQ. The CDR3 has 13 amino acids. The CDR3 bases are TGCGCCAGCAGCCTGGACAGGCCGGAGACCCAGTACTTC. Amino acids: CASSLDRPETQYF.

The V and J genes are TRBV29-1 and TRBJ2-7; TRBD2 agrees at 14 bases. This CDR3 has 18 residues. The trim removed 4 bases at V and 3 bases at J, leaving 14 bases unmatched. Germline V gene sequence: CDR1 SQVTM, CDR2 ANQGSEA. CDR3 residues: CSVAATGRTSGRIYEQYF. The CDR3 DNA is TGCAGCGTTGCGGCGACAGGGAGGACTAGCGGGAGGATCTACGAGCAGTACTTC.

V gene TRBV10-2 combines with J gene TRBJ2-5; TRBD2 matches 9 bases. Trimming removed 4 bases from V and 7 bases from J; junction bases left unmatched: 10. CDR1 and CDR2 from the germline V gene are WSHSY and SAAADI. This CDR3 region has 15 residues. In DNA form, the CDR3 reads TGCGCCAGCAGTGGTCTAGCGGGGAGGACGGGGACCCAGTACTTC. This encodes CASSGLAGRTGTQYF.

About this clonotype itself: A read error may be the cause here, since a much bigger clone is one base away. V usage is TRBV5-1 and J usage is TRBJ1-5; no reliable D call. CDR1 and CDR2 (germline): SGHRS, YFSETQ. This CDR3 has 15 amino acids. The chain's CDR3 is CASSPGPGGNQPEHF. The CDR3 region has the DNA TGCGCCAGCAGCCCGGGCCCAGGAGGCAATCAGCCCGAGCATTTT.

Worth noting for this clonotype: Since a much larger clone is just one base distant, this may be a read error. The chain combines TRBV7-2 with TRBJ1-6, with D possibly TRBD1 on 5 matching bases. CDR1 SGHTA and CDR2 FQGNSA come from the germline V gene. Deletions cut 9 bases from V and 9 bases from J, with 21 bases between. CDR3 length: 15 residues. The CDR3 here is CASSTWGGKASPLHF. As DNA, the CDR3 is TGTGCCAGTAGTACCTGGGGGGGTAAGGCTTCACCCCTCCACTTT.

The gene calls are TRBV15 and TRBJ2-5; D uncertain. The CDR3 covers 11 residues. V was cut by 3 bases and J by 10 bases, with 9 bases left in between. The germline V gene encodes CDR1 LNHNV and CDR2 YYDKDF (reference sequence). The CDR3 sequence is CATSRERDQYF. The CDR3 DNA is TGTGCCACCAGCAGGGAAAGAGACCAGTACTTC.

This clonotype was seen many times. The V call is TRBV29-1, the J call TRBJ2-2; TRBD1 matches at 8 bases. The CDR3 covers 15 residues. V was pared by 3 bases and J by 4 bases, with 7 bases of the junction left unmatched. Germline loops: CDR1 SQVTM, CDR2 ANQGSEA. The CDR3 here is CSVDLPGTGTGELFF. DNA for the CDR3: TGCAGCGTTGACTTACCCGGGACAGGCACCGGGGAGCTGTTTTTT.

The chain uses TRBV14 and TRBJ1-2; tentative D call: TRBD1 (6 bases). Between the trimmed V and J ends, which lost 1 base and 8 bases, there was a span of 23 bases. The germline V gene encodes CDR1 SGHDN and CDR2 FVKESK. This CDR3 contains 17 residues. The CDR3 here is CASSQVYQGPKRRGYTF. For the CDR3, the DNA is TGTGCCAGCAGCCAAGTTTATCAGGGGCCTAAAAGGCGCGGCTACACCTTC.

The table lists this clonotype with many counts. This chain joins TRBV7-9 and TRBJ1-4; 7 bases align to TRBD1. The CDR3 totals 15 residues. V dropped 3 bases and J dropped 7; count of bases not matched to a gene: 8. Germline lookup yields CDR1 SEHNR and CDR2 FQNEAQ (reference sequence). CDR3 DNA sequence: TGTGCCAGCAGCTTCCCCGGGACAGAGAGTGAAAAACTGTTTTTT. Protein sequence: CASSFPGTESEKLFF.

This clonotype was recorded at least ten times. The chain recombines TRBV10-3 with TRBJ2-7; the match to TRBD2 covers 10 bases. The J segment lost 3 bases and the V segment lost 2 bases, leaving 4 bases of the junction unmatched. The CDR3 is 15 amino acids. Germline V gene data show CDR1 as ENHRY and CDR2 as SYGVKD. The CDR3 protein is CAISEASGGNYEQYF. The DNA of the CDR3 is TGTGCCATCAGTGAGGCTAGCGGGGGAAACTACGAGCAGTACTTC.